This TCR beta chain was obtained from a study of cytomegalovirus exposure and HLA in healthy donors. About the study: Inside one of the first data releases sat about 85 million unique TCRs taken from HLA-typed donors.

V was trimmed by 0 bases and J by 6 bases, leaving 15 bases between them. The CDR3 has 15 residues. Germline CDR1 MNHEY, CDR2 SVGAGI. PCR involved 60 Vbeta and 13 Jbeta primers. Assay: immunoSEQ multiplex PCR; the TCRdb copy retains only in-frame clones and omits some. Among about 100,000 clones listed, about four fifths were seen once. Study-wide points: Roughly uniform sequencing depth across donors was assumed, possibly incorrectly.

In the case of this clone: Antigen specificity is unknown.

This clonotype was sampled from a man younger than 45 in good health and CMV-seronegative. V is TRBV6-5 and J is TRBJ2-7; D is perhaps TRBD1 (6 bases). Sample: PBMCs. CDR3 region: CASSYSGRGVSEQYF. In DNA form, the CDR3 reads TGTGCCAGCAGTTACTCCGGCAGGGGTGTTTCCGAGCAGTACTTC.